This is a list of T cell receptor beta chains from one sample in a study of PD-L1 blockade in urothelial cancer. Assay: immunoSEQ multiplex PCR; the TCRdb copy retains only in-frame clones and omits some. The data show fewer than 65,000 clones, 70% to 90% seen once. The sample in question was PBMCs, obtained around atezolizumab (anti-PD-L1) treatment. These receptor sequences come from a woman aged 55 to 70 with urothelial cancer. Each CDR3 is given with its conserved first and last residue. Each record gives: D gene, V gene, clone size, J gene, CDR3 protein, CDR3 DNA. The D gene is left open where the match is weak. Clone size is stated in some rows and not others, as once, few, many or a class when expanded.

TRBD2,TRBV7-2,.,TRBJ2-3,CASSLGASGGTDTQYF,TGTGCCAGCAGCTTAGGGGCTAGCGGGGGAACAGATACGCAGTATTTT
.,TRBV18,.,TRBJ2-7,CASSPHTYEQYF,TGTGCCAGCTCACCCCACACCTACGAGCAGTACTTC
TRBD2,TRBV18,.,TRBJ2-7,CASSRLAGEVILEQYF,TGTGCCAGCTCACGACTAGCGGGAGAGGTTATTTTGGAGCAGTACTTC
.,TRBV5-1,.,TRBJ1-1,CASSLVGARTEAFF,TGCGCCAGCAGCTTGGTTGGGGCGCGAACTGAAGCTTTCTTT
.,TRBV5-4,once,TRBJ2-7,CASSLGTARGTYEQYF,TGTGCCAGCAGCTTGGGGACAGCGAGGGGCACCTACGAGCAGTACTTC
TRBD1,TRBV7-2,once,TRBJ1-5,CASSLGQGKNQPQHF,TGTGCCAGCAGCTTAGGACAGGGAAAAAATCAGCCCCAGCATTTT
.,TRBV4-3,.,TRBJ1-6,CASSQDARDSPLHF,TGCGCCAGCAGCCAAGATGCCCGAGATTCACCCCTCCACTTT
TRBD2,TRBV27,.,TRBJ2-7,CASSLTSGGPLPYEQYF,TGTGCCAGCAGTTTAACTAGCGGGGGCCCGCTGCCCTACGAGCAGTACTTC
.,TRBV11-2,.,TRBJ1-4,CASSPSGATNEKLFF,TGTGCCAGCAGTCCCTCCGGTGCAACTAATGAAAAACTGTTTTTT
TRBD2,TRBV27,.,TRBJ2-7,CASSTLAGGPLYEQYF,TGTGCCAGCAGTACCCTCGCGGGAGGCCCCCTCTACGAGCAGTACTTC
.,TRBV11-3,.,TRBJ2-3,CASSLGGITAADTQYF,TGTGCCAGCAGCTTAGGAGGCATAACCGCCGCAGATACGCAGTATTTT
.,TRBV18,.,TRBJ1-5,CASSLRGGLQPQHF,TGTGCCAGCTCACTCAGGGGCGGGTTGCAGCCCCAGCATTTT
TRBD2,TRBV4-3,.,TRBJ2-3,CASSQEGGGTDTQYF,TGCGCCAGCAGCCAAGAGGGAGGGGGCACAGATACGCAGTATTTT
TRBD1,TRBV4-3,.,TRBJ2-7,CASSQDQDRGLYEQYF,TGCGCCAGCAGCCAAGACCAGGACAGGGGCCTCTACGAGCAGTACTTC
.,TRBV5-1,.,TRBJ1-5,CASSLEPGGNQPQHF,TGCGCCAGCAGCTTGGAGCCAGGGGGCAATCAGCCCCAGCATTTT
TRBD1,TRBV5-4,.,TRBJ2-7,CASSDGQGARYEQYF,TGTGCCAGCAGCGACGGACAGGGGGCGAGATACGAGCAGTACTTC
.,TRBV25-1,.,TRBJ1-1,CASSEYRPGSNTEAFF,TGTGCCAGCAGTGAATATCGACCAGGGTCCAACACTGAAGCTTTCTTT
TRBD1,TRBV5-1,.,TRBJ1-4,CASSQGDRGTNEKLFF,TGCGCCAGCAGCCAGGGGGACAGGGGAACTAATGAAAAACTGTTTTTT
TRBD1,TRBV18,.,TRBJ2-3,CASSPWDRDNTDTQYF,TGTGCCAGCTCACCCTGGGACAGGGATAACACAGATACGCAGTATTTT
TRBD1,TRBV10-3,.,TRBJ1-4,CAISESTSGGLPMFF,TGTGCCATCAGTGAGTCGACGTCAGGGGGCCTACCGATGTTTTTT
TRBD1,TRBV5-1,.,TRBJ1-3,CASSTGQGAENTIYF,TGCGCCAGCAGTACGGGACAGGGGGCTGAAAACACCATATATTTT
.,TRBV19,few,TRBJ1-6,CASSIGQSYNSPLHF,TGTGCCAGTAGTATAGGACAGTCCTATAATTCACCCCTCCACTTT
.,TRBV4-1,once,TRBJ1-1,CASSQWVGGTTEAFF,TGCGCCAGCAGCCAGTGGGTGGGAGGGACTACTGAAGCTTTCTTT
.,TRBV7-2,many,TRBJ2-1,CASSPEGRGYNEQFF,TGTGCCAGCAGCCCCGAGGGGAGGGGGTACAATGAGCAGTTCTTC
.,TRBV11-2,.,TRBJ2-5,CASSLEPGLTQYF,TGTGCCAGCAGCTTAGAACCAGGACTAACCCAGTACTTC
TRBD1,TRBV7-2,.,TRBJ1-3,CASSSLLTGRGNTIYF,TGTGCCAGCAGCTCCCTACTGACAGGGCGGGGAAACACCATATATTTT
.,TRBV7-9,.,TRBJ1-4,CASSLFTVNEKLFF,TGTGCCAGCAGCTTATTTACTGTTAATGAAAAACTGTTTTTT
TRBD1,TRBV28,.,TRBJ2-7,CASSSYGQGAREQYF,TGTGCCAGCAGTTCATACGGACAGGGGGCGCGCGAGCAGTACTTC
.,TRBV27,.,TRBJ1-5,CASATGFPSDQPQHF,TGTGCCAGCGCTACAGGCTTTCCAAGCGATCAGCCCCAGCATTTT
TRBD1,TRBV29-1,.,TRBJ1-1,CSVLKDRDHQAFF,TGCAGCGTGTTAAAGGACAGGGATCATCAAGCTTTCTTT